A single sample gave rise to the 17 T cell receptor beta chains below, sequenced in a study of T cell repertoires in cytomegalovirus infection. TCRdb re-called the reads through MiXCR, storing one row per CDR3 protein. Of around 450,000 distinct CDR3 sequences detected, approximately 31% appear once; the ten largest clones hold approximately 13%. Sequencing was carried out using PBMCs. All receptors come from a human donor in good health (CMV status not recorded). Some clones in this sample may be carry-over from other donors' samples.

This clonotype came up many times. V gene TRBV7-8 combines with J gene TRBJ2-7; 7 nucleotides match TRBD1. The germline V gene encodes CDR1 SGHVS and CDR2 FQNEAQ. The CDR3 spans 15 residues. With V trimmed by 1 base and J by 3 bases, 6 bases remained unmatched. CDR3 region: CASSLGQGKVYEQYF. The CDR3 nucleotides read TGTGCCAGCAGCTTAGGACAGGGCAAAGTCTACGAGCAGTACTTC.

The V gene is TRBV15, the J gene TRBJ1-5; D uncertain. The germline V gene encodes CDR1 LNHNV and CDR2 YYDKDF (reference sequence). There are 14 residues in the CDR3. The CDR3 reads CSNSRVGLEKPQHF. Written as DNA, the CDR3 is TGTTCCAACAGCAGAGTTGGGCTGGAGAAGCCCCAGCATTTT.

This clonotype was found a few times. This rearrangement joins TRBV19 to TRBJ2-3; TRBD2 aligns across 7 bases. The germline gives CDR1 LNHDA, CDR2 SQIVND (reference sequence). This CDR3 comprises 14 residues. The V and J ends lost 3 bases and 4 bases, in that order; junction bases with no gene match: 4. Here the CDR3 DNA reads TGTGCCAGTAGTATTGGCCTAGCGGCAGATACGCAGTATTTT. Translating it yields CASSIGLAADTQYF.

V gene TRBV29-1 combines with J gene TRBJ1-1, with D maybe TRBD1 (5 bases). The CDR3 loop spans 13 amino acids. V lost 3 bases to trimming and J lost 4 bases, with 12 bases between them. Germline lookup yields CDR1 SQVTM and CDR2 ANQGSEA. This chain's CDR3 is CSVDRGSGTEAFF. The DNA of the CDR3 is TGCAGCGTTGACCGGGGCTCGGGCACTGAAGCTTTCTTT.

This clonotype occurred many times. The CDR3 loop reads CASSLLANTGELFF. In DNA, the CDR3 is TGTGCCAGCAGCTTACTAGCGAACACCGGGGAGCTGTTTTTT. The J gene is TRBJ2-2, the V gene TRBV7-9; D call uncertain. V lost 2 bases to trimming and J lost 0 bases, with 4 bases between them. CDR3 length: 14 amino acids. The V gene's germline CDR1 is SEHNR and CDR2 FQNEAQ (reference sequence).

The DNA of the CDR3 is TGTGCCAGCAGTTCTGACACTGGTCCCGTCTACGAGCAGTACTTC. Translated, it gives CASSSDTGPVYEQYF. The chain combines TRBV6-2 or TRBV6-3 with TRBJ2-7; no clear D gene. This CDR3 region has 15 residues. Germline V gene sequence: CDR1 MNHEY, CDR2 SVGEGT. V lost 4 bases and J lost 3, with 16 bases in between.

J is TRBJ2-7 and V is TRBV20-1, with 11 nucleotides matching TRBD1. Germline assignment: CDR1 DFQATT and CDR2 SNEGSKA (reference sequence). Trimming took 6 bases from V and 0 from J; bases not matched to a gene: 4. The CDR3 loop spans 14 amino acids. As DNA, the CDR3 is TGCAGTGCAGCCGGGACAGGGGGCTCCTACGAGCAGTACTTC. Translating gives CSAAGTGGSYEQYF.

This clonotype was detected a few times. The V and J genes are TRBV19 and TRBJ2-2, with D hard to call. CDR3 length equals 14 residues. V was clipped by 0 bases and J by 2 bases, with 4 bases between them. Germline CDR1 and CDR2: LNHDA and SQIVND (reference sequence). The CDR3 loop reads CASSIDRNTGELFF. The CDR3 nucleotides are TGTGCCAGTAGTATAGACAGAAACACCGGGGAGCTGTTTTTT.

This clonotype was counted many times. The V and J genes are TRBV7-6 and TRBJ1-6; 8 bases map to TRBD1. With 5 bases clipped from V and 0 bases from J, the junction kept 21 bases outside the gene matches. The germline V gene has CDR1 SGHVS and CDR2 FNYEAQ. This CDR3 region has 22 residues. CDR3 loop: CASSPDFAGQDLLSSYNSPLHF. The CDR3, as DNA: TGTGCCAGCAGCCCGGATTTCGCGGGACAGGACCTTTTAAGCTCCTATAATTCACCCCTCCACTTT.

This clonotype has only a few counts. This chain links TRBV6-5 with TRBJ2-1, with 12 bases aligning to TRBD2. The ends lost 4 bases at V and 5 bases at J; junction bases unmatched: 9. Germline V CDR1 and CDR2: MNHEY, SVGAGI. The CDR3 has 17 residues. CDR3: CASSSLSGTSGHNEQFF. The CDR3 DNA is TGTGCCAGCAGTTCATTATCCGGGACTAGCGGGCACAATGAGCAGTTCTTC.

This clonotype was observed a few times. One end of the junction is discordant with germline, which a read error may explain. The CDR3 is CASSLRGTGNGYGYTF. Written as DNA, the CDR3 is TGTGCCAGCAGCTTGAGGGGGACAGGGAACGGCTATGGCTACACCTTC. J is TRBJ1-2 and V is TRBV5-3; TRBD1 aligns across 9 bases. TRBV5-3 is an ORF, with its function uncertain. The CDR3 has 16 residues.

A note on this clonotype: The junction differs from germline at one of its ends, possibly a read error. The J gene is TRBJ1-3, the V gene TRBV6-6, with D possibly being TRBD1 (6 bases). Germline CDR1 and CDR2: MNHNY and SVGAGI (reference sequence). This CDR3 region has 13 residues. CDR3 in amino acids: CASYTGIGNTRYF. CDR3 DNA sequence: TGTGCCAGCTATACAGGGATTGGAAACACCAGATATTTT.

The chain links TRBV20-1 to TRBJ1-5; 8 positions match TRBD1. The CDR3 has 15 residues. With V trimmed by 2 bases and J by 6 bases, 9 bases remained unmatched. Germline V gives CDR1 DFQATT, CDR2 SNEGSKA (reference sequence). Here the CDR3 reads CSARFQGAEIQPQHF. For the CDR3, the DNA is TGCAGTGCTAGATTTCAGGGGGCGGAGATTCAGCCCCAGCATTTT.

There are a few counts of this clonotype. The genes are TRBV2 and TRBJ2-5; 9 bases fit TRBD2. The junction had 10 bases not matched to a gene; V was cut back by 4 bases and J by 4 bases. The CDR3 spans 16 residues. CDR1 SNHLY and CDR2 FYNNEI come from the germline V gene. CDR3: CASSAYQAGGGETQYF. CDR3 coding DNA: TGTGCCAGCAGTGCCTATCAAGCGGGGGGCGGAGAGACCCAGTACTTC.

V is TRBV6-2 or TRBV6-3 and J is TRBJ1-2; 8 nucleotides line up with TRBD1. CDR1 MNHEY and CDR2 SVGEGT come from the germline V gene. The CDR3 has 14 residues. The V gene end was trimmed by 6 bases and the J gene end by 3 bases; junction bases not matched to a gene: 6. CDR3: CASRLPGQDYGYTF. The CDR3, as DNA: TGTGCCAGCAGGCTCCCGGGACAGGACTATGGCTACACCTTC.

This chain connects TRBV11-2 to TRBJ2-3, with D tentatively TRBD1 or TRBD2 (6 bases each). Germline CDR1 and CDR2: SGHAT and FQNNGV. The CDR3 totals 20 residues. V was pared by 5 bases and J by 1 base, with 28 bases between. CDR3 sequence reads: CASSLRTVRTGGPGTDTQYF. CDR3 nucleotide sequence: TGTGCCAGCAGCCTACGGACAGTCAGGACTGGGGGGCCGGGCACAGATACGCAGTATTTT.

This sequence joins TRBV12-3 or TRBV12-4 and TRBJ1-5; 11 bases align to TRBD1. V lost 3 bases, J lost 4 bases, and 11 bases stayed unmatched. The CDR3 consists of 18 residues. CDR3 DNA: TGTGCCAGCAGTTTCCCCGGGACAGGGGGGTTTATGAATCAGCCCCAGCATTTT. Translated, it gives CASSFPGTGGFMNQPQHF.